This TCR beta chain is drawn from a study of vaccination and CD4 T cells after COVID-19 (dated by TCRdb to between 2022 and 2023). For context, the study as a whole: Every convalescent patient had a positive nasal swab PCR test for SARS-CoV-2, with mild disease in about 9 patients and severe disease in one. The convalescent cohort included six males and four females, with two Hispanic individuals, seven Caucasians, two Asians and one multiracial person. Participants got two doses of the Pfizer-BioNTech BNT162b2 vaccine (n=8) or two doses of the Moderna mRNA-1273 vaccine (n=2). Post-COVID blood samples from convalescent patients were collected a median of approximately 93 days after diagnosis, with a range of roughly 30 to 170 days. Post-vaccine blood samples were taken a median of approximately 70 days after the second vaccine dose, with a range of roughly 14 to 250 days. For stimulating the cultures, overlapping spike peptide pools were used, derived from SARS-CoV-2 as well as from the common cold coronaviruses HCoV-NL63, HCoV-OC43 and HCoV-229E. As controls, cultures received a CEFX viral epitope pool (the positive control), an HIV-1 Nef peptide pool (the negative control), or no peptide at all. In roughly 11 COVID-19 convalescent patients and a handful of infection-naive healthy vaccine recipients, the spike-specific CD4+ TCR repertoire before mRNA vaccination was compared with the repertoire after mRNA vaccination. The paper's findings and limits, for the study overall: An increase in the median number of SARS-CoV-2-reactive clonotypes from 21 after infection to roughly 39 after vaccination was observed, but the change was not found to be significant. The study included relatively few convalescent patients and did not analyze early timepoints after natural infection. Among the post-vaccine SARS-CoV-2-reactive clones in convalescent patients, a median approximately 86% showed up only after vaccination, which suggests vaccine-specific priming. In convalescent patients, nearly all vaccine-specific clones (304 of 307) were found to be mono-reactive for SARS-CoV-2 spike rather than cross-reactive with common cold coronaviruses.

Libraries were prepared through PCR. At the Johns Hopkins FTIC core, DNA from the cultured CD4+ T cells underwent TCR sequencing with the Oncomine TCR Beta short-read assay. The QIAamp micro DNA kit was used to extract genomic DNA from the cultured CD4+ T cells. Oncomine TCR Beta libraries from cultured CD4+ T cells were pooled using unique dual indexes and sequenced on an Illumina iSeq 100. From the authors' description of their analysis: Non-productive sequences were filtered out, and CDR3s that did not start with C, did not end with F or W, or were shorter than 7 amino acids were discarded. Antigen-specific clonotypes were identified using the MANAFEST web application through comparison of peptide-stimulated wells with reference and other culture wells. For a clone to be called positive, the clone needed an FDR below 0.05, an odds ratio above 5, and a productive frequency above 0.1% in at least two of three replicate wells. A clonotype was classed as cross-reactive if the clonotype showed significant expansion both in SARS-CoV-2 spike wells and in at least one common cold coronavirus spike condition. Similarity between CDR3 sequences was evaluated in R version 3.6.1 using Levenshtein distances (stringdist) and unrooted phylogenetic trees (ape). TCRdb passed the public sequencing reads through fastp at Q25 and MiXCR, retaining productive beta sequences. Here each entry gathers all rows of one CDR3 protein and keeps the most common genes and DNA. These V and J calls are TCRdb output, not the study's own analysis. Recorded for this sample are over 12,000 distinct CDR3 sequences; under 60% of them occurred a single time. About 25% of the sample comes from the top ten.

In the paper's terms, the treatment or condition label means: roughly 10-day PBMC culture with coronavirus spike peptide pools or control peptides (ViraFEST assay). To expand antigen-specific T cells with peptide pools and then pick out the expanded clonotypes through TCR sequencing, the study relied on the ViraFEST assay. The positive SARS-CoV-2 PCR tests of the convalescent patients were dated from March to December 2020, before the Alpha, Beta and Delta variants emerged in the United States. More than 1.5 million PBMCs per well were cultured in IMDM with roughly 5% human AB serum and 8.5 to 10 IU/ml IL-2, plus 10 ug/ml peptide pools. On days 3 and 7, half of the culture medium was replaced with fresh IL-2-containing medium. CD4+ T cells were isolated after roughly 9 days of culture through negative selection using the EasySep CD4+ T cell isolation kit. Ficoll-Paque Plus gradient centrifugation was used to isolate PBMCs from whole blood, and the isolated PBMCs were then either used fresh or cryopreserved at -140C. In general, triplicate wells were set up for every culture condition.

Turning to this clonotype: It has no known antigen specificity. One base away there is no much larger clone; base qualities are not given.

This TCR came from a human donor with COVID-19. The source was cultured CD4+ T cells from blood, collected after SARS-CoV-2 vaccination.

The sequenced DNA: TGTGCCAGCAGTCCAGGGACAGGGGGCACAGATACGCAGTATTTT. This is translated as CASSPGTGGTDTQYF. The chain joins TRBV6-1 to TRBJ2-3; TRBD1 fits 10 bases in the junction. Trimmed from V: 5 bases; trimmed from J: 1 base; junction bases lacking a gene match: 3. There are 15 amino acids in the CDR3, from cysteine to phenylalanine inclusive. Just CDR3 DNA is preserved here, 45 bases in frame from base 1. The germline V gene specifies MNHNS as CDR1 and SASEGT as CDR2.